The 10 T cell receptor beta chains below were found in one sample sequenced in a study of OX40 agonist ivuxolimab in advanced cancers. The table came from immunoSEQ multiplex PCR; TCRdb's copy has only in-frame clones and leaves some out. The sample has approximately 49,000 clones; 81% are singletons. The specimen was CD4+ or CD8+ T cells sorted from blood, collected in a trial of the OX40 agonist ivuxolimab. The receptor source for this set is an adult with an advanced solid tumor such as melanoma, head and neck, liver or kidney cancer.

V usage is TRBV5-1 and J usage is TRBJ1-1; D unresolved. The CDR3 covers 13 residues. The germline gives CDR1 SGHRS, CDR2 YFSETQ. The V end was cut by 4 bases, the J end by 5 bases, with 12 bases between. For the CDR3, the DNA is TGCGCCAGCAGCCCTTCTGTGGGGACTGAAGCTTTCTTT. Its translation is CASSPSVGTEAFF. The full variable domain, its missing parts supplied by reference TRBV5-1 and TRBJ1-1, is KAGVTQTPRYLIKTRGQQVTLSCSPISGHRSVSWYQQTPGQGLQFLFEYFSETQRNKGNFPGRFSGRQFSNSRSEMNVSTLELGDSALYLCASSPSVGTEAFFGQGTRLTVV.

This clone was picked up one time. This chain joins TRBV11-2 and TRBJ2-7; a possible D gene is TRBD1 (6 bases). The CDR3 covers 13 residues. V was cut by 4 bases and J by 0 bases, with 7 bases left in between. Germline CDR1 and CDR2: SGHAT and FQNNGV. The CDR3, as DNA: TGTGCCAGCAGCTGGGACAACTCCTACGAGCAGTACTTC. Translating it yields CASSWDNSYEQYF.

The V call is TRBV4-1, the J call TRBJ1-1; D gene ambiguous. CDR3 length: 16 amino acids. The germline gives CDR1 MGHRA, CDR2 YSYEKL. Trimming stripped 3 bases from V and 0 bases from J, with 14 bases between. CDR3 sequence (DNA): TGCGCCAGCAGCCAGGATGTTGGACGGCTGAACACTGAAGCTTTCTTT. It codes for CASSQDVGRLNTEAFF.

The CDR3 is CASSQIGDTGELFF. The CDR3 region has the DNA TGCGCCAGCAGCCAAATTGGGGACACCGGGGAGCTGTTTTTT. The chain employs TRBV4-1 and TRBJ2-2; no clear D gene. The V end lost 2 bases, the J end lost 3 bases, and 7 bases lay between the germline ends. This CDR3 has 14 amino acids. CDR1 is MGHRA and CDR2 is YSYEKL in the germline V gene.

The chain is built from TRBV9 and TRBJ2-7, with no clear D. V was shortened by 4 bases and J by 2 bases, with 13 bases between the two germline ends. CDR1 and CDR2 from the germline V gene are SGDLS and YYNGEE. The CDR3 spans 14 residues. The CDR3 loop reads CASSPHLVAYEQYF. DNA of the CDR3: TGTGCCAGCAGCCCCCACCTCGTTGCCTACGAGCAGTACTTC.

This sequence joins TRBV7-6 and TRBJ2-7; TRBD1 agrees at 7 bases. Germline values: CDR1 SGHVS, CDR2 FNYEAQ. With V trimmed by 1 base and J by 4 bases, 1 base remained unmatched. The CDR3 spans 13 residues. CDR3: CASSLGTGYEQYV. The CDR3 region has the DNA TGTGCCAGCAGCTTAGGGACAGGATACGAGCAGTACGTC.

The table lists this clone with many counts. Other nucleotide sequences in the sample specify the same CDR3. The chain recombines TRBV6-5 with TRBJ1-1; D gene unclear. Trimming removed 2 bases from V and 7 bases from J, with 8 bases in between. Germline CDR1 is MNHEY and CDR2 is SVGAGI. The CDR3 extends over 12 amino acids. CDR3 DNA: TGTGCCAGCAGTTACCGGGGTATTGAAGCTTTCTTT. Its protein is CASSYRGIEAFF.

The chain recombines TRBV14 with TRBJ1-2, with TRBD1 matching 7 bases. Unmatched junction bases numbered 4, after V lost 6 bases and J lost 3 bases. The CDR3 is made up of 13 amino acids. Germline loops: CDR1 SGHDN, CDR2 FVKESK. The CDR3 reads CASRKTGDYGYTF. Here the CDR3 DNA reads TGTGCCAGCAGGAAAACAGGGGACTATGGCTACACCTTC. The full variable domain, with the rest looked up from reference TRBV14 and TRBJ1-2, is EAGVTQFPSHSVIEKGQTVTLRCDPISGHDNLYWYRRVMGKEIKFLLHFVKESKQDESGMPNNRFLAERTGGTYSTLKVQPAELEDSGVYFCASRKTGDYGYTFGSGTRLTVV.

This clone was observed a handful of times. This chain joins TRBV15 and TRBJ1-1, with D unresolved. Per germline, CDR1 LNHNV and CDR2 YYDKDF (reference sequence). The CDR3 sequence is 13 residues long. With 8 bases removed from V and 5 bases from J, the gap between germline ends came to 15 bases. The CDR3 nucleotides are TGTGCCACCCACGAAGCCGAGGGAACTGAAGCTTTCTTT. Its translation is CATHEAEGTEAFF. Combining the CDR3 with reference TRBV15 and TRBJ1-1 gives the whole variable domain DAMVIQNPRYQVTQFGKPVTLSCSQTLNHNVMYWYQQKSSQAPKLLFHYYDKDFNNEADTPDNFQSRRPNTSFCFLDIRSPGLGDTAMYLCATHEAEGTEAFFGQGTRLTVV.

CDR3 DNA sequence: TGTGCCAGCAGCCCCCCCGGGGAGCAGTTCTTC. It codes for CASSPPGEQFF. This chain uses TRBV28 with TRBJ2-1, with D unclear. Per germline, CDR1 MDHEN and CDR2 SYDVKM. Trimming removed 6 bases at V and 10 bases at J, with 10 bases between. This CDR3 has 11 residues.